This entry lists 28 T cell receptor beta chains sequenced from one sample in a study of cytomegalovirus exposure and HLA in healthy donors. The PCR had 60 Vbeta and 13 Jbeta primers. Libraries were prepared by immunoSEQ multiplex PCR; TCRdb keeps only in-frame clonotypes and omits some of them. The sample has about 280,000 clones; about 87% are singletons. Sequenced: PBMCs. The receptors were gathered from a woman younger than 30 in good health and CMV-seronegative.

The genes are TRBV5-1 and TRBJ2-3; 8 bases are a match to TRBD1. The CDR3 totals 13 residues. Per germline, CDR1 SGHRS and CDR2 YFSETQ. The trim removed 2 bases at V and 5 bases at J, leaving 1 base unmatched. The DNA for the CDR3 is TGCGCCAGCAGCTTTACAGGGGGAGATACGCAGTATTTT. This translates into CASSFTGGDTQYF.

V is TRBV6-5 and J is TRBJ1-5; D remains ambiguous. V gave up 0 bases and J gave up 4 bases, with 10 bases separating them. The germline V gene has CDR1 MNHEY and CDR2 SVGAGI. This CDR3 has 15 amino acids. The CDR3 loop reads CASSYSTPGNQPQHF. The CDR3 coding sequence is TGTGCCAGCAGTTACTCGACCCCAGGAAATCAGCCCCAGCATTTT.

The chain recombines TRBV6-1 with TRBJ1-1, with a tentative D call TRBD1 (5 bases). The CDR3 has 12 amino acids. V gave up 5 bases and J gave up 11 bases, with 15 bases separating them. Germline CDR1 MNHNS, CDR2 SASEGT. This CDR3 is CASSPRGGDAFF. In nucleotides, the CDR3 is TGTGCCAGCAGTCCCCGGGGCGGGGATGCTTTCTTT.

With respect to this clone: Other nucleotide sequences in the sample specify the same CDR3. V gene TRBV5-1 combines with J gene TRBJ1-3; D call uncertain. The CDR3 is 14 amino acids. CDR1 and CDR2 (germline): SGHRS, YFSETQ. V was cut by 0 bases and J by 0 bases, with 4 bases left in between. The CDR3 nucleotides read TGCGCCAGCAGCTTGGCGGGCTCTGGAAACACCATATATTTT. The encoded protein is CASSLAGSGNTIYF.

V is TRBV6-1 and J is TRBJ1-1; D might be TRBD1 (5 bases). CDR3 length: 13 amino acids. Germline values: CDR1 MNHNS, CDR2 SASEGT. V lost 5 bases, J lost 8 bases, and 15 bases lay in between. The CDR3 loop is CASSSLTGGEAFF. The CDR3 DNA is TGTGCCAGCAGTTCCTTGACGGGGGGAGAAGCTTTCTTT.

The gene calls are TRBV15 and TRBJ2-3, with 13 bases lining up with TRBD2. This CDR3 spans 16 amino acids. Germline V gene data show CDR1 as LNHNV and CDR2 as YYDKDF (reference sequence). V was pared by 0 bases and J by 3 bases, with 0 bases of the junction left unmatched. CDR3 in amino acids: CATSRELAGGTDTQYF. CDR3 sequence (DNA): TGTGCCACCAGCAGAGAACTAGCGGGGGGGACAGATACGCAGTATTTT.

The chain employs TRBV5-5 and TRBJ2-7; tentative D call: TRBD2 (5 bases). Per germline, CDR1 SGHKS and CDR2 YYEKEE (reference sequence). CDR3 length equals 14 residues. The V and J ends lost 4 bases and 0 bases respectively, with 11 bases between them. The CDR3 bases are TGTGCCAGCAGCCGACGGGCGGGCTCCTACGAGCAGTACTTC. Protein sequence: CASSRRAGSYEQYF.

This chain links TRBV5-6 with TRBJ2-3, with D possibly matching TRBD1 (6 bases). The CDR3 runs to 14 residues. The ends were cut back, 4 bases at V and 3 bases at J, with 12 bases in the middle. CDR1 is SGHDT and CDR2 is YYEEEE in the germline V gene. The chain's CDR3 is CASSTGLGTDTQYF. CDR3 coding DNA: TGTGCCAGCAGCACAGGGTTAGGTACAGATACGCAGTATTTT.

This sequence joins TRBV19 and TRBJ2-7; possibly TRBD2 for D (5 bases). In germline, CDR1 is LNHDA, CDR2 SQIVND (reference sequence). The CDR3 sequence is 13 residues long. Trimming removed 5 bases from V and 2 bases from J, with 10 bases in between. CDR3 DNA: TGTGCCAGTAGTCGCGGGTCTCCCTACGAGCAGTACTTC. Translating it yields CASSRGSPYEQYF.

Regarding this clone: Relative to the germline gene, one junction end is altered; a read error may explain this. The J gene is TRBJ1-5, the V gene TRBV7-9, with TRBD1 as a possible D gene (5 bases). Germline loops: CDR1 SEHNR, CDR2 FQNEAQ (reference sequence). The length of the CDR3 is 14 residues. CDR3 protein: CSSSLEGSNQPQHF. The CDR3, as DNA: TGTTCCAGCAGCTTAGAGGGGAGCAATCAGCCCCAGCATTTT.

Concerning this clone itself: One end of the junction varies from germline; a read error may be responsible. This chain joins TRBV11-2 and TRBJ2-7; 10 bases are a match to TRBD1. The CDR3 runs 12 residues. From germline, CDR1 is SGHAT and CDR2 FQNNGV. The CDR3 here is CASSLVGGTGDF. CDR3 sequence (DNA): TGTGCCAGCAGCTTAGTGGGGGGGACAGGGGACTTC. Complete variable domain (other parts from reference TRBV11-2 and TRBJ2-7): EAGVAQSPRYKIIEKRQSVAFWCNPISGHATLYWYQQILGQGPKLLIQFQNNGVVDDSQLPKDRFSAERLKGVDSTLKIQPAKLEDSAVYLCASSLVGGTGDFGPGTRLTVT.

Concerning this clone: A read error may account for a junction end that differs from germline. The rearrangement links TRBV5-1 to TRBJ2-5; tentatively, D is TRBD1 (6 bases). The germline V gene encodes CDR1 SGHRS and CDR2 YFSETQ. CDR3 length: 12 residues. The CDR3 loop reads CASSFKGDVKHF. CDR3 coding DNA: TGCGCCAGCAGCTTCAAGGGGGATGTTAAACACTTC.

The V call is TRBV29-1, the J call TRBJ1-1; D is possibly TRBD1 (5 bases). There are 13 residues in the CDR3. Trimming removed 2 bases at V and 7 bases at J, with 14 bases between. CDR1 and CDR2 from the germline V gene are SQVTM and ANQGSEA. CDR3 sequence (DNA): TGCAGCGTTGAAAGGTGGGGTCAGGGTGAAGCTTTCTTT. Encoded protein: CSVERWGQGEAFF.

The chain carries TRBV27 and TRBJ1-3, with D possibly matching TRBD1 (5 bases). Germline assignment: CDR1 MNHEY and CDR2 SMNVEV (reference sequence). Trimming shortened V by 6 bases and J by 6 bases, and 21 bases separated the two germline ends. The CDR3 contains 16 residues. Here the CDR3 reads CASRSPGKAVENTIYF. The DNA for the CDR3 is TGTGCCAGCAGATCGCCAGGGAAGGCAGTGGAAAACACCATATATTTT.

The chain has TRBV5-1 and TRBJ2-3, with 9 bases that match TRBD2. This CDR3 is built from 15 residues. Germline CDR1 and CDR2: SGHRS and YFSETQ. Trimming removed 7 bases from V and 4 bases from J; junction bases left unmatched: 10. The CDR3 is CASSKGTSRPDTQYF. The CDR3 nucleotides are TGCGCCAGCTCTAAAGGGACTAGCCGCCCAGATACGCAGTATTTT.

This clone was detected a few times. The CDR3 sequence: CASSYGASYEQYF. In nucleotides, the CDR3 is TGTGCCAGCAGTTACGGGGCTTCCTACGAGCAGTACTTC. The chain combines TRBV6-5 with TRBJ2-7; D possibly corresponds to TRBD1 (5 bases). V lost 2 bases, J lost 1 base, and 6 bases lay in between. CDR1 and CDR2 from the germline V gene are MNHEY and SVGAGI. The CDR3 length is 13 residues.

This sequence joins TRBV27 and TRBJ1-6, with D uncertain. The CDR3 is 16 residues long. V lost 2 bases to trimming and J lost 2 bases, with 10 bases between them. Looked up from germline, CDR1 is MNHEY and CDR2 is SMNVEV (reference sequence). In nucleotides, the CDR3 is TGTGCCAGCAGTTTAGCCCCCGGGGCCTATAATTCACCCCTCCACTTT. The encoded protein is CASSLAPGAYNSPLHF.

This clone was seen a few times. The chain has TRBV30 and TRBJ1-1; no clear D. CDR1 and CDR2 from the germline V gene are GTSNPN and SVGIG (reference sequence). V was shortened by 5 bases and J by 12 bases, with 13 bases between the two germline ends. This CDR3 has 10 residues. CDR3 DNA: TGTGCCTGGGGTAGAGGCTACTCTTTCTTT. Its translation is CAWGRGYSFF.

The chain combines TRBV5-1 with TRBJ2-5, with 7 bases that match TRBD2. V gave up 4 bases and J gave up 4 bases; unmatched junction bases: 4. In germline, CDR1 is SGHRS, CDR2 YFSETQ. The CDR3 has 13 amino acids. DNA of the CDR3: TGCGCCAGCAGCCCGTGGGGGGGAGAGACCCAGTACTTC. This codes for CASSPWGGETQYF.

As concerns this clone: One junction end disagrees with the germline gene, perhaps due to a read error. The chain uses TRBV7-9 and TRBJ2-2, with no clear D. The CDR3 runs 14 residues. CDR1 is SEHNR and CDR2 is FQNEAQ in the germline V gene (reference sequence). In DNA, the CDR3 is TGTTCCAGCAGCCACTTCTCCCACAGTGGGGAGCTGTTTTTT. Residues: CSSSHFSHSGELFF. Looking up the rest from reference TRBV7-9 and TRBJ2-2 gives the full variable domain: DTGVSQNPRHKITKRGQNVTFRCDPISEHNRLYWYRQTLGQGPEFLTYFQNEAQLEKSRLLSDRFSAERPKGSFSTLEIQRTEQGDSAMYLCSSSHFSHSGELFFGEGSRLTVL.

V usage is TRBV7-2 and J usage is TRBJ2-1; weak D call: TRBD1 (5 bases). The V and J ends lost 0 bases and 3 bases respectively, with 12 bases between them. Germline assignment: CDR1 SGHTA and CDR2 FQGNSA. The CDR3 contains 16 residues. The chain's CDR3 is CASSLAGRLSYNEQFF. CDR3 bases: TGTGCCAGCAGCTTAGCGGGGCGGTTAAGCTACAATGAGCAGTTCTTC.

The chain uses TRBV6-5 and TRBJ1-2; D possibly corresponds to TRBD1 (6 bases). This CDR3 spans 13 amino acids. Trimming removed 2 bases at V and 4 bases at J, with 8 bases between. Germline-derived CDR1 and CDR2 are MNHEY and SVGAGI. CDR3 DNA sequence: TGTGCCAGCAGTTACGACAGGCTCTATGGCTACACCTTC. This gives the protein CASSYDRLYGYTF.

The rearrangement uses TRBV10-3 and TRBJ1-2; 11 bases are shared with TRBD1. The germline V gene has CDR1 ENHRY and CDR2 SYGVKD. This CDR3 is built from 12 residues. The J segment lost 12 bases and the V segment lost 5 bases, leaving 5 bases of the junction unmatched. CDR3 in amino acids: CAISNRDRGDTF. The CDR3, as DNA: TGTGCCATCAGTAATAGGGACAGGGGGGACACCTTC.

The V call is TRBV7-8, the J call TRBJ1-3; D is uncertain. CDR1 is SGHVS, CDR2 FQNEAQ, per germline. The CDR3 length is 15 residues. V shed 2 bases and J shed 1 base, with 9 bases lying between them. CDR3 bases: TGTGCCAGCAGCTTATCCGGGGTGTCTGGAAACACCATATATTTT. This gives the protein CASSLSGVSGNTIYF.

V and J are TRBV7-9 and TRBJ1-5; possibly TRBD1 for D (6 bases). The CDR3 totals 12 residues. V lost 7 bases, J lost 6 bases, and 10 bases lay in between. Germline V gene data show CDR1 as SEHNR and CDR2 as FQNEAQ (reference sequence). The CDR3 sequence is CASTLGGQPQHF. The CDR3 DNA reads as TGTGCCAGCACTCTAGGGGGTCAGCCCCAGCATTTT.

This clone was detected only once. The chain joins TRBV6-1 to TRBJ1-6, with 7 nucleotides matching TRBD1. With 6 bases clipped from V and 1 base from J, the junction kept 3 bases outside the gene matches. This CDR3 is built from 15 residues. The germline CDR1 and CDR2 sequences are MNHNS and SASEGT. The CDR3 loop reads CASSDRESYNSPLHF. The CDR3 nucleotides are TGTGCCAGCAGCGACAGGGAATCCTATAATTCACCCCTCCACTTT.

The chain carries TRBV9 and TRBJ1-6; unclear D gene. The CDR3 runs to 15 residues. The germline CDR1 and CDR2 sequences are SGDLS and YYNGEE. The V gene lost 0 bases and the J gene lost 5 bases, with 9 bases spanning the gap. In DNA, the CDR3 is TGTGCCAGCAGCGTAGACAGTCCGAATAATTCACCCCTCCACTTT. It codes for CASSVDSPNNSPLHF.

With regard to this clone: Other nucleotide sequences from this sample produce the same CDR3. The rearrangement uses TRBV2 and TRBJ2-5; TRBD2 matches 14 bases. This CDR3 contains 15 residues. Trimming cost V 4 bases and J 5 bases; bases outside gene matches: 3. CDR1 SNHLY and CDR2 FYNNEI come from the germline V gene. The CDR3 DNA reads as TGTGCCAGCAGTGGACTAGCGGGGGGGCAGGAGACCCAGTACTTC. Translated, it gives CASSGLAGGQETQYF.